A selection of T cell receptor beta chains follows, all from one sample in a study of blood T cell repertoires in COVID-19. The method was immunoSEQ multiplex PCR; TCRdb's version includes in-frame clones alone and lacks a portion of them. This sample carries approximately 180,000 clones, about 85% of them seen once, and the ten largest clones take 20% to 25%. Sequenced: peripheral blood. These receptors were collected from a man aged 55-75 years with active or convalescent COVID-19. Both conserved end residues are part of each CDR3. D genes are given only for firm matches. Clone size is shown for a subset of rows, as once, few, many or a class of expanded clone.

V,J,D,size,CDR3
TRBV19,TRBJ2-5,TRBD1,.,CASSIWDRWSPEETQYF
TRBV24-1,TRBJ1-2,.,.,CATSDLPNYGYTF
TRBV15,TRBJ2-7,TRBD1,.,CATSSPGGQGAYEQYF
TRBV27,TRBJ1-1,.,once,CASSPLGADTEAFF
TRBV5-1,TRBJ2-7,.,.,CASSPYRDPYEQYF
TRBV23-1,TRBJ2-3,TRBD2,.,CASSQLNELAGATTDTQYF
TRBV9,TRBJ2-5,TRBD1,once,CASSDAGGYGETQYF
TRBV18,TRBJ2-7,.,.,CASSSQDVEQYF
TRBV25-1,TRBJ2-7,.,.,CASSVSYEQYF
TRBV3-1/TRBV3-2,TRBJ2-5,.,.,CASSQDLIGGAGAYESQETQYF
TRBV7-3,TRBJ2-1,.,.,CASSLSALNEQFF
TRBV3-1/TRBV3-2,TRBJ1-2,.,.,CASSQEGRGRGGYTF
TRBV5-4,TRBJ2-1,.,.,CASRGRNEQFF